Below, 32 T cell receptor beta chains from the same sample are listed, as sequenced in a study of blood T cell repertoires in COVID-19. The data were produced by immunoSEQ multiplex PCR, yet TCRdb's version contains in-frame clones alone and is incomplete. The table has roughly 200,000 clones, about 84% seen once. Sequenced material: PBMCs or T cells enriched from blood (not recorded which). Receptors originate from a man in his forties with acute COVID-19.

The V gene is TRBV3-1 (or the pseudogene TRBV3-2), the J gene TRBJ2-1, with TRBD2 matching 10 bases. J gave up 9 bases and V 4 bases, and 9 bases lay outside the gene matches. Germline V CDR1 and CDR2: LGHDT, YNNKEL (reference sequence). CDR3 length: 15 amino acids. In nucleotides, the CDR3 is TGTGCCAGCAGCCGATCTAGCGGGAGAGGAAGTGAGCAGTTCTTC. Translated: CASSRSSGRGSEQFF.

The chain joins TRBV11-2 to TRBJ2-1; TRBD2 might be the D (5 bases). The CDR3 is 13 amino acids. Deletions cut 4 bases from V and 6 bases from J, with 10 bases between. Germline assignment: CDR1 SGHAT and CDR2 FQNNGV. CDR3 sequence (DNA): TGTGCCAGCAGCTCAGCGGTGGGCAATGAGCAGTTCTTC. Translated: CASSSAVGNEQFF.

The rearrangement links TRBV21-1 to TRBJ2-7; TRBD2 is taken as the D call from the table, unchecked against the DNA. TRBV21-1 has pseudogene status. The CDR3 has 16 residues. CDR3 protein: CASSKWLPGGIYEQYF. The DNA of the CDR3 is TGTGCCAGCAGCAAGTGGCTACCGGGCGGGATATACGAGCAGTACTTC.

The chain uses TRBV11-2 and TRBJ1-6; D remains unclear. Germline V lookup: CDR1 SGHAT, CDR2 FQNNGV. Trimming removed 1 base from V and 7 bases from J, with 11 bases in between. The CDR3 consists of 15 residues. CDR3 sequence: CASSLGQNGNSPLHF. Here the CDR3 DNA reads TGTGCCAGCAGCTTAGGGCAAAATGGCAATTCACCCCTCCACTTT.

The chain joins TRBV5-1 to TRBJ2-1; TRBD2 is a possible D gene (5 bases). Germline CDR1 is SGHRS and CDR2 is YFSETQ. The CDR3 contains 12 residues. The V end lost 1 base, the J end lost 10 bases, and 9 bases lay between the germline ends. CDR3 sequence (DNA): TGCGCCAGCAGCTTGATGTGGGAGGAGCAGTTCTTC. This gives the protein CASSLMWEEQFF.

The chain uses TRBV6-5 and TRBJ2-7; tentative D call: TRBD2 (6 bases). There are 14 residues in the CDR3. Trimming took 8 bases from V and 1 from J, leaving 15 bases between them. From germline, CDR1 is MNHEY and CDR2 SVGAGI. The CDR3 region has the DNA TGTGCCAGCGCCCGGGACTTCGATTCCTACGAGCAGTACTTC. It is translated as CASARDFDSYEQYF.

The chain joins TRBV18 to TRBJ2-7; TRBD2 matches at 11 bases. The V and J ends lost 2 bases and 4 bases, in that order; junction bases with no gene match: 7. Germline V gives CDR1 KGHSH, CDR2 LQKENI. The length of the CDR3 is 16 residues. The chain's CDR3 is CASSPVLAGGSYEQYF. CDR3 in DNA: TGTGCCAGCTCACCAGTGCTAGCGGGAGGCAGTTACGAGCAGTACTTC.

This clone has a handful of counts. V usage is TRBV6-1 and J usage is TRBJ2-3, with D possibly being TRBD1 (5 bases). In germline, CDR1 is MNHNS, CDR2 SASEGT. Trimming took off 2 bases at V and 4 bases at J, with 16 bases between the two ends. The CDR3 is 16 amino acids. In DNA, the CDR3 is TGTGCCAGCAGTGAAATGACGGCCAAAGGGGCAGATACGCAGTATTTT. Protein product: CASSEMTAKGADTQYF.

This chain uses TRBV6-5 with TRBJ2-5; D remains ambiguous. This CDR3 has 11 residues. Germline V gene data show CDR1 as MNHEY and CDR2 as SVGAGI. The V end was cut by 8 bases, the J end by 2 bases, with 6 bases between. The DNA of the CDR3 is TGTGCCAGCGGCAGGCAAGAGACCCAGTACTTC. As protein: CASGRQETQYF.

The CDR3 here is CASSLEASGRHTGELFF. CDR3 coding DNA: TGCGCCAGCAGCTTGGAGGCTAGCGGGAGGCACACCGGGGAGCTGTTTTTT. The gene calls are TRBV5-1 and TRBJ2-2, with 11 bases that match TRBD2. Unmatched junction bases numbered 4, after V lost 0 bases and J lost 3 bases. The germline CDR1 and CDR2 sequences are SGHRS and YFSETQ. The CDR3 is 17 residues long.

Worth noting for this clone: The same CDR3 also results from other DNA sequences found in this sample. V usage is TRBV6-5 and J usage is TRBJ2-5, with 9 positions matching TRBD1. V was clipped by 4 bases and J by 3 bases; unmatched bases: 0. Germline values: CDR1 MNHEY, CDR2 SVGAGI. The CDR3 is 13 amino acids. CDR3 in DNA: TGTGCCAGCAGTTGGGACAGGGAAGAGACCCAGTACTTC. Its translation: CASSWDREETQYF.

The V and J genes are TRBV7-2 and TRBJ2-7; D is perhaps TRBD2 (5 bases). Germline V lookup: CDR1 SGHTA, CDR2 FQGNSA. The germline V and J ends were trimmed by 5 bases and 2 bases, with 10 bases remaining between them. The CDR3 has 13 residues. DNA for the CDR3: TGTGCCAGCAGCCGCCCCGGGGCCTACGAGCAGTACTTC. Protein: CASSRPGAYEQYF.

V usage is TRBV5-4 and J usage is TRBJ2-1; 12 bases match TRBD2. CDR1 and CDR2 from the germline V gene are SGHNT and YYREEE (reference sequence). The CDR3 is 15 amino acids. Germline trimming cut 1 base from V and 8 bases from J; bases unmatched to any gene: 4. In DNA, the CDR3 is TGTGCCAGCAGCTTGTTCCTAGCGGGAGGGGATGAGCAGTTCTTC. It translates to CASSLFLAGGDEQFF.

This clone was seen a handful of times. The genes are TRBV13 and TRBJ2-1; 7 nucleotides match TRBD2. Trimming cost V 1 base and J 3 bases; bases outside gene matches: 6. The CDR3 spans 16 residues. CDR1 and CDR2 from the germline V gene are PRHDT and FYEKMQ (reference sequence). The CDR3 DNA follows: TGTGCCAGCAGCTTAGCCCTAGCGGACTACTACAATGAGCAGTTCTTC. This encodes CASSLALADYYNEQFF.

The V call is TRBV18, the J call TRBJ2-2; TRBD2 is a possible D gene (6 bases). The CDR3 contains 14 residues. CDR1 and CDR2 (germline): KGHSH, LQKENI. Trimming cost V 0 bases and J 7 bases, with 9 bases left between them. The CDR3 DNA reads as TGTGCCAGCTCACCACCGTCGGGAGACGGGGAGCTGTTTTTT. This sequence encodes CASSPPSGDGELFF.

This clone was observed once. V gene TRBV11-2 combines with J gene TRBJ1-2; TRBD1 matches at 8 bases. Looked up from germline, CDR1 is SGHAT and CDR2 is FQNNGV. This CDR3 comprises 18 residues. With 5 bases clipped from V and 7 bases from J, the junction kept 21 bases outside the gene matches. The CDR3 sequence is CASSQSSQPRGQDTGYTF. The CDR3 coding sequence is TGTGCCAGCAGCCAATCGAGCCAACCACGGGGACAGGATACTGGCTACACCTTC.

The chain couples TRBV28 to TRBJ1-2, with D possibly TRBD1 on 6 matching bases. CDR1 MDHEN and CDR2 SYDVKM come from the germline V gene. This CDR3 has 15 residues. V was trimmed by 6 bases and J by 0 bases, leaving 14 bases between them. The CDR3 DNA follows: TGTGCCAGCAGGTCCGACAGGACGGCTAACTATGGCTACACCTTC. Its translation: CASRSDRTANYGYTF.

The V call is TRBV7-2, the J call TRBJ1-4, with D perhaps matching TRBD1 (5 bases). V was pared by 5 bases and J by 3 bases, with 10 bases between. This CDR3 comprises 14 residues. Germline CDR1 reads SGHTA; CDR2 reads FQGNSA. CDR3 in amino acids: CASSPDSSNEKLFF. As DNA, the CDR3 is TGTGCCAGCAGCCCCGACAGCTCTAATGAAAAACTGTTTTTT.

Points on this clone: A read error may produce the germline difference seen at one junction end. This chain joins TRBV5-1 and TRBJ1-4; TRBD1 matches 9 bases. The germline gives CDR1 SGHRS, CDR2 YFSETQ. The length of the CDR3 is 16 residues. The CDR3 DNA follows: TGCGCCAGCAGTTTGGAAGGGGACAGGGCTAATGAAAAACTGTTTTTT. It encodes CASSLEGDRANEKLFF. Together with reference TRBV5-1 and TRBJ1-4, the CDR3 gives the full variable domain: KAGVTQTPRYLIKTRGQQVTLSCSPISGHRSVSWYQQTPGQGLQFLFEYFSETQRNKGNFPGRFSGRQFSNSRSEMNVSTLELGDSALYLCASSLEGDRANEKLFFGSGTQLSVL.

V is TRBV4-1 and J is TRBJ1-2, with 9 bases identical to TRBD1. The length of the CDR3 is 15 residues. J lost 7 bases, V lost 0 bases, and 6 bases had no gene match. Germline-derived CDR1 and CDR2 are MGHRA and YSYEKL. Here the CDR3 DNA reads TGCGCCAGCAGCCAAGATAACAGGGGGCTTAGTGGCTACACCTTC. Amino acids: CASSQDNRGLSGYTF.

This chain connects TRBV5-6 to TRBJ1-1, with a weak D call TRBD1 (5 bases). The CDR3 is 14 residues long. Germline V lookup: CDR1 SGHDT, CDR2 YYEEEE. V lost 4 bases and J lost 2, with 12 bases in between. The CDR3 bases are TGTGCCAGCAGCGCGGGGACGGGAAACACTGAAGCTTTCTTT. Translation gives CASSAGTGNTEAFF.

To note about this clone: Compared with germline, one end of the junction differs, possibly owing to a read error. This chain uses TRBV6-5 with TRBJ1-1, with no clear D. This CDR3 has 11 amino acids. The germline gives CDR1 MNHEY, CDR2 SVGAGI. In DNA form, the CDR3 reads TGTGCCAGCAGTTACTCGGGCCTCTTGCATTTT. It codes for CASSYSGLLHF.

This clone appeared a single time. The V gene is TRBV28, the J gene TRBJ1-5, with 9 bases lining up with TRBD1. CDR1 and CDR2 from the germline V gene are MDHEN and SYDVKM. V trimming: 4 bases; J trimming: 2 bases; junction bases outside the gene matches: 6. The CDR3 is 16 amino acids. For the CDR3, the DNA is TGTGCCAGCAGTTCTCCGGGACAGGGTGGCAATCAGCCCCAGCATTTT. Translation gives CASSSPGQGGNQPQHF.

This chain connects TRBV2 to TRBJ2-7; D not resolved. V was pared by 3 bases and J by 4 bases, with 7 bases between. Germline V gene lookup returns CDR1 SNHLY and CDR2 FYNNEI. The CDR3 is made up of 12 amino acids. The CDR3 reads CASSESVYEQYF. Here the CDR3 DNA reads TGTGCCAGCAGTGAGAGTGTTTACGAGCAGTACTTC.

This sequence joins TRBV7-3 and TRBJ2-2; TRBD2 might be the D (5 bases). In germline, CDR1 is SGHTA, CDR2 FQGTGA. This CDR3 spans 15 amino acids. V shed 4 bases and J shed 0 bases, with 9 bases lying between them. CDR3 sequence: CASSSRGTNTGELFF. The CDR3 region has the DNA TGTGCCAGCAGCTCGCGAGGGACGAACACCGGGGAGCTGTTTTTT.

This rearrangement joins TRBV5-4 to TRBJ2-1, with a possible D match to TRBD1 (6 bases). The V gene lost 3 bases and the J gene lost 4 bases, with 8 bases spanning the gap. Germline V gene data show CDR1 as SGHNT and CDR2 as YYREEE (reference sequence). This CDR3 region has 13 residues. The CDR3 coding sequence is TGTGCCAGCAGCTCCGGACAGTACAATGAGCAGTTCTTC. It codes for CASSSGQYNEQFF.

The V gene is TRBV21-1, the J gene TRBJ2-7; TRBD2, the D gene given by the table, was not confirmed from the DNA. TRBV21-1 is assigned pseudogene status. The CDR3 has 18 amino acids. The CDR3 is CASSKDSAGRGARYEQYF. CDR3 DNA: TGTGCCAGCAGCAAAGATTCCGCCGGCCGGGGGGCTCGGTACGAGCAGTACTTC.

This clone was detected once. This sequence joins TRBV28 and TRBJ1-2, with 8 positions matching TRBD1. V was clipped by 2 bases and J by 2 bases; unmatched bases: 1. Germline V gene data show CDR1 as MDHEN and CDR2 as SYDVKM. CDR3 length: 14 amino acids. CDR3 sequence: CASSLNRGNYGYTF. DNA for the CDR3: TGTGCCAGCAGTTTAAACAGGGGGAACTATGGCTACACCTTC.

In nucleotides, the CDR3 is TGCGCCAGCAGGTCCATAGCGGAGCCGAACACCGGGGAGCTGTTTTTT. Amino acids: CASRSIAEPNTGELFF. This chain links TRBV5-1 with TRBJ2-2; D possibly corresponds to TRBD2 (6 bases). V was trimmed by 5 bases and J by 0 bases, leaving 14 bases between them. CDR3 size: 16 residues. CDR1 SGHRS and CDR2 YFSETQ come from the germline V gene.

In its sample, this clone was seen a few times. This chain uses TRBV9 with TRBJ2-1; 9 bases agree with TRBD2. Germline CDR1 and CDR2: SGDLS and YYNGEE. After removal of 0 bases from V and 3 bases from J, the junction contained 4 bases not matched to a gene. The CDR3 covers 16 residues. The CDR3 DNA reads TGTGCCAGCAGCGTAGAGCGAGCGGGAGGCTACAATGAGCAGTTCTTC. This encodes CASSVERAGGYNEQFF.

The V gene is TRBV7-2, the J gene TRBJ1-1, with D maybe TRBD1 (5 bases). The V gene lost 3 bases and the J gene lost 3 bases, with 11 bases spanning the gap. The CDR3 length is 14 residues. The germline CDR1 and CDR2 sequences are SGHTA and FQGNSA. The CDR3 protein is CASSFVGGYTEAFF. The CDR3 nucleotides are TGTGCCAGCAGCTTCGTTGGGGGGTACACTGAAGCTTTCTTT.

The V call is TRBV5-1, the J call TRBJ2-1; D gene unclear. The germline gives CDR1 SGHRS, CDR2 YFSETQ. Trimming pared 5 bases from V and 0 bases from J, leaving 12 bases between. The CDR3 extends over 15 amino acids. CDR3 nucleotide sequence: TGCGCCAGCAGTCCTCCGCCGAGCTCCTACAATGAGCAGTTCTTC. Translated, it gives CASSPPPSSYNEQFF.